Each of the 3 T cell receptor beta chains below was sequenced from the same sample in a study of blood T cells in healthy people across ages. A second 7 to 11 cycle PCR used barcoded and J-beta primers. TCRdb re-derived calls from the 5' RACE reads in MiXCR, one entry per CDR3 protein. Of about 670,000 distinct CDR3 sequences detected, over 40% appear once; the ten largest clones hold roughly 13%. The source material was blood. These receptors came from a woman older than 75 in good health.

This chain connects TRBV12-5 to TRBJ2-6; perhaps TRBD1 as D (5 bases). This CDR3 is built from 15 residues. Germline CDR1 and CDR2: LGHNT and FRNRAP. Trimming shortened V by 5 bases and J by 0 bases, and 8 bases separated the two germline ends. The CDR3 sequence: CASGKQGSGANVLTF. CDR3 DNA sequence: TGTGCTAGTGGTAAGCAGGGCTCTGGGGCCAACGTCCTGACTTTC.

This clonotype was detected only a few times. A much larger clone lies one base from this, so it may be a read error. The chain carries TRBV6-6 and TRBJ2-5; TRBD2 matches 7 bases. This CDR3 is built from 15 residues. With 8 bases clipped from V and 11 bases from J, the junction kept 20 bases outside the gene matches. Per germline, CDR1 MNHNY and CDR2 SVGAGI (reference sequence). The DNA for the CDR3 is TGTGCCAGCGGAGGATCCAGCGGGGTCCTCAATGAGCAGTACTTC. Its protein is CASGGSSGVLNEQYF.

This clonotype was found many times. This chain uses TRBV29-1 with TRBJ2-3; TRBD1 matches 7 bases. CDR3 length: 13 amino acids. The junction had 2 bases not matched to a gene; V was cut back by 3 bases and J by 2 bases. Germline V gives CDR1 SQVTM, CDR2 ANQGSEA. The CDR3: CSVEGTVTDTQYF. CDR3 nucleotides: TGCAGCGTTGAGGGGACAGTCACAGATACGCAGTATTTT.